This TCR beta chain was sequenced in a study of T cells expressing NK-cell markers. About the study: The TCR beta repertoires were obtained from sorted CD3+CD56+NKG2C+, CD3+CD56+NKG2C- and CD3+CD56-NKG2C+ T cells.

Generation of TCR beta cDNA was performed by 5'RACE template switching incorporating UMIs. From the 5' RACE reads, TCRdb lists one entry per CDR3 protein and no DNA. This table holds 550,000 or so distinct CDR3 sequences. Worth noting for this clonotype: What it recognizes is unknown.

The germline V gene encodes CDR1 ENHRY and CDR2 SYGVKD. The CDR3 totals 15 residues. General study findings and limits: Roughly six of the donors carried dominant NKG2C+ clonotypes that took up about 1.0-7.0% of their CD8+ T cells.

The V call is TRBV10-3, the J call TRBJ2-3; TCRdb's assignment of TRBD1 cannot be checked, as there is no DNA. This clonotype was obtained from a young man in good health. Sample: blood T cells: a sorted CD56 or NKG2C T cell subset, CD4+ or CD8+ T cells, or bulk PBMC T cells (not recorded which). The CDR3 is CAISDRTDFTDTQYF.